A selection of T cell receptor beta chains follows, all from one sample in a study of CDR3 diversity in severe acne. TCRdb re-analysed the PCR reads in MiXCR, keeping a single row per CDR3 protein. The table shows some 84,000 distinct CDR3 sequences, with under 60% occurring only once. Sequencing input: blood. These receptors were collected from a male donor in good health, without acne. The CDR3 runs from the conserved cysteine through the conserved F or W. Fields, in order: CDR3 protein, CDR3 DNA, clone size, J gene, D gene, V gene. A D gene is named only where the DNA matches it firmly. Clone size is not always given. Where it is, it says once, few, many or a class for expanded clones.

CASQDYADHNSPLHF	TGTGCCAGCCAGGACTACGCGGACCATAATTCACCCCTCCACTTT	NA	TRBJ1-6	NA	TRBV19
CASSRDRGDRGYTF	TGTGCCAGCAGCCGCGACAGGGGAGATAGGGGCTACACCTTC	few	TRBJ1-2	TRBD1	TRBV7-8
CAISLEENAKTFYF	TGTGCCATCAGCCTAGAGGAGAATGCAAAAACCTTCTATTTT	NA	TRBJ1-3	NA	TRBV10-3
CSVLTGSGNTIYF	TGCAGCGTCTTGACAGGCTCTGGAAACACCATATATTTT	many	TRBJ1-3	NA	TRBV29-1
CASSMGTSGANVLTF	TGTGCCAGTAGTATGGGGACCTCTGGGGCCAACGTCCTGACTTTC	NA	TRBJ2-6	NA	TRBV19
CSGSVRSKDTEAFF	TGCAGCGGGTCGGTACGTTCAAAGGACACTGAAGCTTTCTTT	NA	TRBJ1-1	NA	TRBV29-1
CASSFYLQGVNYGYTF	TGTGCCAGCAGCTTCTATCTACAGGGGGTTAACTATGGCTACACCTTC	few	TRBJ1-2	TRBD1	TRBV11-2
CASSGQGYNYGYTF	TGTGCCAGCAGTGGACAGGGCTATAACTATGGCTACACCTTC	NA	TRBJ1-2	TRBD1	TRBV25-1
CSVGQGLSGNTIYF	TGCAGTGTGGGACAGGGACTCTCTGGAAACACCATATATTTT	once	TRBJ1-3	TRBD1	TRBV20-1
CASSYSGTGDNSPLHF	TGTGCCAGCAGTTACTCCGGGACAGGGGATAATTCACCCCTCCACTTT	few	TRBJ1-6	TRBD1	TRBV6-5
CASSQQGKNIQYF	TGTGCCAGCAGCCAACAGGGTAAAAACATTCAGTACTTC	NA	TRBJ2-4	NA	TRBV7-9
CSASGGYEQYF	TGCAGTGCTAGCGGGGGTTACGAGCAGTACTTC	few	TRBJ2-7	NA	TRBV20-1
CASSLASPSYEKYF	TGTGCCAGCAGCTTAGCGTCCCCCTCCTACGAGAAGTACTTC	NA	TRBJ2-7	NA	TRBV11-2
CASSESFSGANVLTF	TGCGCCAGCAGTGAATCCTTCTCTGGGGCCAACGTCCTGACTTTC	few	TRBJ2-6	NA	TRBV10-2
CSARDWKGLDTEAFF	TGCAGTGCTAGAGATTGGAAGGGACTGGACACTGAAGCTTTCTTT	many	TRBJ1-1	NA	TRBV20-1
CASRRLRDRGTEQYF	TGTGCCAGCAGACGACTCCGGGACAGGGGGACCGAGCAGTACTTC	many	TRBJ2-7	TRBD1	TRBV6-5
CASSLAGRGSGANVLTF	TGTGCCAGCAGTTTAGCGGGACGCGGCTCTGGGGCCAACGTCCTGACTTTC	many	TRBJ2-6	NA	TRBV27
CASSLIGHNTEAFF	TGTGCCAGCAGCTTGATTGGGCACAACACTGAAGCTTTCTTT	NA	TRBJ1-1	NA	TRBV5-4
CARVRPKNIQYF	TGTGCCCGCGTACGGCCCAAAAACATTCAGTACTTC	many	TRBJ2-4	NA	TRBV11-3
CAIRGGGGVGDTQYF	TGTGCCATAAGGGGCGGGGGGGGCGTCGGAGATACGCAGTATTTT	NA	TRBJ2-3	TRBD2	TRBV19
CSASARLAGGTSYEQYF	TGCAGTGCTAGCGCCCGACTAGCGGGAGGGACTTCCTACGAGCAGTACTTC	NA	TRBJ2-7	TRBD2	TRBV20-1
CASSLGGMDSNEKLFF	TGTGCCAGCAGCTTGGGGGGAATGGACTCTAATGAAAAACTGTTTTTT	few	TRBJ1-4	NA	TRBV5-4